Each of the 5 T cell receptor beta chains below was sequenced from the same sample in a study of T cell repertoires in cytomegalovirus infection. A single record per CDR3 protein comes from TCRdb applying MiXCR to the reads. Among approximately 500,000 distinct CDR3 sequences, approximately 15% were seen once, and the ten largest hold 20% to 30%. The specimen sequenced was CD8+ T cells from PBMCs. The receptor set was obtained from a human donor in good health (CMV status not recorded). Some clones in this sample may be carry-over from other donors' samples.

There are many counts of this clonotype. The junction shows a germline mismatch at one end, possibly a read error. The chain has TRBV12-3 or TRBV12-4 and TRBJ2-2; D not resolved. CDR3 size: 14 residues. CDR3 region: CASRPTLNAGELFF. The CDR3 nucleotides are TGTGCCAGCAGGCCTACCCTGAACGCCGGGGAGCTGTTTTTT.

Ten or more counts support this clonotype. V usage is TRBV7-3 and J usage is TRBJ2-1; TRBD2 agrees at 7 bases. CDR3 length: 17 residues. With V trimmed by 6 bases and J by 6 bases, 17 bases remained unmatched. The germline gives CDR1 SGHTA, CDR2 FQGTGA. Here the CDR3 DNA reads TGTGCCAGCAGTTTACAGATGAGGGCGGGAGCTCGCAATGAGCAGTTCTTC. This encodes CASSLQMRAGARNEQFF.

V usage is TRBV6-5 and J usage is TRBJ2-2; D might be TRBD1 (5 bases). The CDR3 sequence is 16 residues long. Trimming left V 2 bases short and J 6 bases short, with 16 bases between. Per the germline V gene, CDR1 is MNHEY and CDR2 is SVGAGI. CDR3 sequence: CASSYGVGALAGELFF. CDR3 bases: TGTGCCAGCAGTTACGGGGTAGGGGCGTTGGCCGGGGAGCTGTTTTTT.

A remark on this clonotype: A much larger clone sits a single nucleotide away, making a read error possible. The chain recombines TRBV14 with TRBJ1-1; D may be TRBD1 (6 bases). Trimming removed 2 bases at V and 7 bases at J, with 14 bases between. The germline V gene encodes CDR1 SGHDN and CDR2 FVKESK. The CDR3 runs 14 residues. DNA for the CDR3: TGTGCCAGCAGCCAACAGGGGAAACCCTTTGAAGCTTTCTTT. Its translation: CASSQQGKPFEAFF.

V usage is TRBV19 and J usage is TRBJ2-2; TRBD1 matches 7 bases. The germline gives CDR1 LNHDA, CDR2 SQIVND (reference sequence). With V trimmed by 5 bases and J by 5 bases, 8 bases remained unmatched. The CDR3 totals 15 residues. CDR3 amino acids: CASSLTGHGTGELFF. DNA for the CDR3: TGTGCCAGTAGTTTGACAGGGCATGGTACCGGGGAGCTGTTTTTT.